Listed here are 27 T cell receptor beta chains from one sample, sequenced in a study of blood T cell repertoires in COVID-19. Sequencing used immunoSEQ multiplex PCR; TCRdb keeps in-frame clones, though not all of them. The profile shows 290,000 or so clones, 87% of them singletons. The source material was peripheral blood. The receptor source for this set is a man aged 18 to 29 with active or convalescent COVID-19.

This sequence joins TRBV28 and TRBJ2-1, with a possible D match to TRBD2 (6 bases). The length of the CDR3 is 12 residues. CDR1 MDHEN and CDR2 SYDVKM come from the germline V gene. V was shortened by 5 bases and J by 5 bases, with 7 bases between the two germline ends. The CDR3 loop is CASSQRDNEQFF. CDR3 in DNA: TGTGCCAGCAGTCAGCGGGACAATGAGCAGTTCTTC.

In DNA form, the CDR3 reads TGCGCCAGCTATTACCCAGGGGGACCCAAGTATTTT. The encoded protein is CASYYPGGPKYF. This chain uses TRBV5-1 with TRBJ2-3, with 7 bases identical to TRBD1. J was trimmed by 13 bases and V by 7 bases; bases with no gene match: 12. Germline CDR1 reads SGHRS; CDR2 reads YFSETQ. The CDR3 is 12 amino acids. The complete variable domain, with remaining parts taken from reference TRBV5-1 and TRBJ2-3, reads KAGVTQTPRYLIKTRGQQVTLSCSPISGHRSVSWYQQTPGQGLQFLFEYFSETQRNKGNFPGRFSGRQFSNSRSEMNVSTLELGDSALYLCASYYPGGPKYFGPGTRLTVL.

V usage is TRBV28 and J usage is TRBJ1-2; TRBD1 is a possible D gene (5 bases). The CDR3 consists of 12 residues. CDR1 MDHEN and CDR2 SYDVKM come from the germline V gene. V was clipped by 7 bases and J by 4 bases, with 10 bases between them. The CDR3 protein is CASTRVGYGYTF. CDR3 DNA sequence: TGTGCCAGCACCAGGGTAGGCTATGGCTACACCTTC.

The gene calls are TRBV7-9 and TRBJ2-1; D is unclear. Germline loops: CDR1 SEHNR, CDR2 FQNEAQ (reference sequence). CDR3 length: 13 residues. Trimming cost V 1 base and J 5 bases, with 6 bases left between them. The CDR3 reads CASSLDGNNEQFF. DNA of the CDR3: TGTGCCAGCAGCTTAGACGGTAACAATGAGCAGTTCTTC.

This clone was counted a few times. CDR3 sequence (DNA): TGTGCCAGCCTGAGGGGGCTATTAGATACGCAGTATTTT. This translates into CASLRGLLDTQYF. V is TRBV28 and J is TRBJ2-3; 7 bases match TRBD1. CDR1 and CDR2 from the germline V gene are MDHEN and SYDVKM. The CDR3 covers 13 residues. V shed 8 bases, J shed 5 bases, and the junction held 7 bases outside the gene matches.

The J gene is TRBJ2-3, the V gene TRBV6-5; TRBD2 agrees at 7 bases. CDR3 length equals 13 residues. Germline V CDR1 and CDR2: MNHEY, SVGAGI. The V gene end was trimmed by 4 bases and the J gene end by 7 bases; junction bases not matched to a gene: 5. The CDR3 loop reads CASSFGTTNTQYF. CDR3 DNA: TGTGCCAGCAGTTTCGGGACTACGAATACGCAGTATTTT.

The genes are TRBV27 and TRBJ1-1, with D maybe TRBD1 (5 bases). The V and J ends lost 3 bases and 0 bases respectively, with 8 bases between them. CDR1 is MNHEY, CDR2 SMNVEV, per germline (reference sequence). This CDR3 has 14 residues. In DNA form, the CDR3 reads TGTGCCAGCAGTTTGGACACCTTGAACACTGAAGCTTTCTTT. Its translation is CASSLDTLNTEAFF.

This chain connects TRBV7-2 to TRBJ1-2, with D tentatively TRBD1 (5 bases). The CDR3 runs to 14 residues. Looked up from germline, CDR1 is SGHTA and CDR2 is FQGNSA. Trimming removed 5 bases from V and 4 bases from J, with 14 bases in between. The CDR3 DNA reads TGTGCCAGCAGCCCCGGGGGTTTCGGCTATGGCTACACCTTC. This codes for CASSPGGFGYGYTF.

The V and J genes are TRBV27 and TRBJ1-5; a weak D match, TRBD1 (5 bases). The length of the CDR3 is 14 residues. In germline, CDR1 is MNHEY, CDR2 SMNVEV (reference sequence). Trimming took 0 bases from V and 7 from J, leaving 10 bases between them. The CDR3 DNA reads TGTGCCAGCAGTTTATCAGTGGGGGGACAGCCCCAGCATTTT. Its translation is CASSLSVGGQPQHF.

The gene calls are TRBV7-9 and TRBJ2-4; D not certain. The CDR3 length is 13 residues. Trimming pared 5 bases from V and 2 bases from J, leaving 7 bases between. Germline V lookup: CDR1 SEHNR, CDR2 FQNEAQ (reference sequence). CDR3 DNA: TGTGCCAGCAGCCCCCCATCCAAAAACATTCAGTACTTC. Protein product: CASSPPSKNIQYF.

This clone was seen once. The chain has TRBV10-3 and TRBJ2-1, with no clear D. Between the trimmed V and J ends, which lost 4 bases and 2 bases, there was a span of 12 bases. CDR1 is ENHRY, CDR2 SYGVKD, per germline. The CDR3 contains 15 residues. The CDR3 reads CAISGLDDPYNEQFF. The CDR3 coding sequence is TGTGCCATCAGTGGGCTAGACGACCCCTACAATGAGCAGTTCTTC.

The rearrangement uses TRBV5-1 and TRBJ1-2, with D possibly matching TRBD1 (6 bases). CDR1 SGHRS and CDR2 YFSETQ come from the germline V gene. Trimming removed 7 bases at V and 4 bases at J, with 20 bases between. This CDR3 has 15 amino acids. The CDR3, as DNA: TGCGCCAGCTATGAAAGATCCGGGACAACCTATGGCTACACCTTC. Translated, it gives CASYERSGTTYGYTF.

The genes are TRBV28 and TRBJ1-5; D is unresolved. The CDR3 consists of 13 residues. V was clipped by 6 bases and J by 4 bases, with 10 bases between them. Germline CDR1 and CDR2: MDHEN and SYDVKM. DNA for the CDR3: TGTGCCAGCAGCGACACAGTAAATCAGCCCCAGCATTTT. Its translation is CASSDTVNQPQHF.

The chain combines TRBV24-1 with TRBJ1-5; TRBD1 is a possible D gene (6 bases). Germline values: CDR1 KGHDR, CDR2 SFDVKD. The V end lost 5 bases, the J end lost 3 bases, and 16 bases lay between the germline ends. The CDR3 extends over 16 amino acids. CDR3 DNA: TGTGCCACCAGTGCCCGTACAGGGATGAACAATCAGCCCCAGCATTTT. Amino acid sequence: CATSARTGMNNQPQHF.

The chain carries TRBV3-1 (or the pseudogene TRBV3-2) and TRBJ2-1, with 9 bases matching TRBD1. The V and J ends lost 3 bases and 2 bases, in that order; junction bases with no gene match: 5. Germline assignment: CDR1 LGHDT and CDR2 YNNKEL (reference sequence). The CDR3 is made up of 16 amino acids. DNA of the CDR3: TGTGCCAGCAGCCAGGGTACAGGGGGCGCCTACAATGAGCAGTTCTTC. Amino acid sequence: CASSQGTGGAYNEQFF.

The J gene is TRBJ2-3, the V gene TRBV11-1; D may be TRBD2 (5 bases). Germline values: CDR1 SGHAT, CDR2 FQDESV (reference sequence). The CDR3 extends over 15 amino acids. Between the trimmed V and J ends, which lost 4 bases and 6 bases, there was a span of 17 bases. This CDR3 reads CASSYRTEERDTQYF. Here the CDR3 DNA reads TGTGCCAGCAGCTACCGGACGGAGGAACGGGATACGCAGTATTTT.

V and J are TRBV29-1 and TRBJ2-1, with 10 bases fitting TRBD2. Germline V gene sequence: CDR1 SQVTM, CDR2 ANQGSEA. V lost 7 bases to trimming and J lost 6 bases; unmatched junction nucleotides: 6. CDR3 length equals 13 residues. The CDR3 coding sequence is TGCAGCGCTAGCGGGAGAAGGGGCAATGAGCAGTTCTTC. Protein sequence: CSASGRRGNEQFF.

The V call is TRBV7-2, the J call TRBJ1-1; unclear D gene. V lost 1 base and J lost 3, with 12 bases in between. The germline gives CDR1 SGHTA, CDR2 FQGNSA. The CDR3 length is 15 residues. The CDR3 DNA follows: TGTGCCAGCAGCTTAGGATTGAGCGGGGACACTGAAGCTTTCTTT. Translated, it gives CASSLGLSGDTEAFF. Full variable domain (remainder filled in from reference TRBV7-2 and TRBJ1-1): GAGVSQSPSNKVTEKGKDVELRCDPISGHTALYWYRQSLGQGLEFLIYFQGNSAPDKSGLPSDRFSAERTGGSVSTLTIQRTQQEDSAVYLCASSLGLSGDTEAFFGQGTRLTVV.

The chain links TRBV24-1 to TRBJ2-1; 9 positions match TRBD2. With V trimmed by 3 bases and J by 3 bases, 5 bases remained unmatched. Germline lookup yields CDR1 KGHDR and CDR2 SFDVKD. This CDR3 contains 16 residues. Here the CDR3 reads CATSDPLAGNYNEQFF. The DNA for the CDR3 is TGTGCCACCAGTGATCCTCTAGCGGGAAACTACAATGAGCAGTTCTTC.

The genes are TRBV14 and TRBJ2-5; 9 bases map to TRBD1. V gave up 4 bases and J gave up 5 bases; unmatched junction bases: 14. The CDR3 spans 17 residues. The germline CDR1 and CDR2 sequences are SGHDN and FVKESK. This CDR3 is CASSLFRTGQGRETQYF. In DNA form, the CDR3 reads TGTGCCAGCAGCCTCTTCCGAACGGGACAGGGAAGGGAGACCCAGTACTTC.

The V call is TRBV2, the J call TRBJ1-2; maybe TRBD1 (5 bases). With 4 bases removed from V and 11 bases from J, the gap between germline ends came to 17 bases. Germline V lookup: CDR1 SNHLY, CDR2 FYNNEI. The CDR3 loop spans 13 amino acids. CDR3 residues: CASSGGNYGRYTF. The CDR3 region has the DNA TGTGCCAGCAGTGGGGGGAATTACGGGAGGTACACCTTC.

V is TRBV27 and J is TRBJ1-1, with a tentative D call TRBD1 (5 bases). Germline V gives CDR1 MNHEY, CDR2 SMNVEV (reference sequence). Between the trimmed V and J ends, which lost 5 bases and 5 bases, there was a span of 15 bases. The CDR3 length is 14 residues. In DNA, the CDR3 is TGTGCCAGCAGTCTTTTGAGGGGAGGGACTGAAGCTTTCTTT. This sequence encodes CASSLLRGGTEAFF.

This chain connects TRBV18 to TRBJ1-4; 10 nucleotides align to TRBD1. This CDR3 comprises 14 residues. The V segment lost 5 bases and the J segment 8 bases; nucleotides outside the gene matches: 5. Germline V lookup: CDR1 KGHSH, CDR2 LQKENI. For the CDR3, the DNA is TGTGCCAGCTCAGCGACAGGGGGCAAGGAAAAACTGTTTTTT. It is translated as CASSATGGKEKLFF.

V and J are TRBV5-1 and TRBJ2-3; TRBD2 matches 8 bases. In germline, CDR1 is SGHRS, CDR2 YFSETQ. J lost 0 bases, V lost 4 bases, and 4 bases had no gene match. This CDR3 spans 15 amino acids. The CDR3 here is CASSRGGPSTDTQYF. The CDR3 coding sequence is TGCGCCAGCAGCCGGGGGGGTCCTAGCACAGATACGCAGTATTTT.

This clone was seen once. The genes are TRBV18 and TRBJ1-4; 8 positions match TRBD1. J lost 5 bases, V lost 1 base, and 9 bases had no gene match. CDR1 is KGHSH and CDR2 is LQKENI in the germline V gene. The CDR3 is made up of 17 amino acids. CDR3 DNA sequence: TGTGCCAGCTCACCACGTCTCCCACAGGGGGTAAATGAAAAACTGTTTTTT. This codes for CASSPRLPQGVNEKLFF. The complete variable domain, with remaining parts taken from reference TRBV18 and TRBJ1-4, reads NAGVMQNPRHLVRRRGQEARLRCSPMKGHSHVYWYRQLPEEGLKFMVYLQKENIIDESGMPKERFSAEFPKEGPSILRIQQVVRGDSAAYFCASSPRLPQGVNEKLFFGSGTQLSVL.

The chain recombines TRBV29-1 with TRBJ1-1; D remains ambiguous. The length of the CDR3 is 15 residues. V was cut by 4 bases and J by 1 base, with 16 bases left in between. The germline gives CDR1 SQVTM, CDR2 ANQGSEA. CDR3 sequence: CSVVGSREANTEAFF. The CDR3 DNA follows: TGCAGCGTTGTAGGGTCGCGGGAGGCGAACACTGAAGCTTTCTTT.

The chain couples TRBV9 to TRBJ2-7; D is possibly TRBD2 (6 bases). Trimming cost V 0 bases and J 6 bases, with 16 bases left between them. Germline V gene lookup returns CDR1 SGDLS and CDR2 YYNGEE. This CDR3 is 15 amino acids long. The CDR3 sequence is CASSVGSADGGEQYF. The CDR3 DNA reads TGTGCCAGCAGCGTAGGCTCAGCAGACGGGGGCGAGCAGTACTTC.